Listed below are T cell receptor beta chains from one sample, sequenced in a study of PD-L1 blockade in urothelial cancer. Sequenced by immunoSEQ multiplex PCR; TCRdb stores in-frame clones only, minus some. The table lists some 35,000 clones, more than 80% of them singletons. The source was PBMCs, collected around atezolizumab (anti-PD-L1) treatment. These receptors all come from a man between 65 and 85 years old with urothelial cancer. Both conserved end residues are part of each CDR3. The D gene is left open where the match is weak. For some rows the clone size is stated as once, few or many, or as a class when expanded; others skip it.

>TRBV28|NA|NA|TRBJ2-2
TGTGCCAGCAGTTTAGCCGGGAACACCGGGGAGCTGTTTTTT
CASSLAGNTGELFF
>TRBV6-1|NA|TRBD2|TRBJ2-3
TGTGCCAGCAGCAGGGACTACACAGATACGCAGTATTTT
CASSRDYTDTQYF
>TRBV28|NA|NA|TRBJ2-4
TGTGCCAGCAGTTCGGGGGGCGCGGGAGCCAAAAACATTCAGTACTTC
CASSSGGAGAKNIQYF
>TRBV28|NA|NA|TRBJ1-5
TGTGCCAGCAGTTTACCCACAGTGGTGCATAGCAATCAGCCCCAGCATTTT
CASSLPTVVHSNQPQHF
>TRBV2|NA|TRBD2|TRBJ2-1
TGTGCCAGCAAAGTAGTAGTAGCGGGGAATGACAATGAGCAGTTCTTC
CASKVVVAGNDNEQFF
>TRBV11-2|NA|TRBD1|TRBJ1-5
TGTGCCAGCAGCCTTAAGGCACCGGGACAGTTCAATCAGCCCCAGCATTTT
CASSLKAPGQFNQPQHF
>TRBV7-8|NA|NA|TRBJ1-1
TGTGCCAGCAGCCCCCGCGGGGGACTGAACACTGAAGCTTTCTTT
CASSPRGGLNTEAFF
>TRBV7-9|NA|NA|TRBJ2-3
TGTGCCAGCAGCTTAGTCGACAGCAGGAGCACAGATACGCAGTATTTT
CASSLVDSRSTDTQYF
>TRBV5-1|NA|NA|TRBJ2-6
TGCGCCAGCAGCTTTTGGTCCAGAGGAGGCTCTGGGGCCAACGTCCTGACTTTC
CASSFWSRGGSGANVLTF
>TRBV19|NA|NA|TRBJ2-7
TGTGCCAGTAGTACCCCTGAGGGAGCCTACGAGCAGTACTTC
CASSTPEGAYEQYF
>TRBV6-5|NA|NA|TRBJ1-1
TGTGCCAGCAGTTACTCGAGGGTCGGGAGGGCTGAAGCTTTCTTT
CASSYSRVGRAEAFF
>TRBV5-1|NA|TRBD2|TRBJ2-3
TGCGCCAGCAGCTCGGGACTAGAGCGTGGCACAGATACGCAGTATTTT
CASSSGLERGTDTQYF
>TRBV28|NA|NA|TRBJ2-2
TGTGCCAGCAGTTTATTTGCGTTGAGCCGTCCCCACCGGGAGCTGTTTTTT
CASSLFALSRPHRELFF
>TRBV5-1|NA|NA|TRBJ2-7
TGCGCCAGCAGCTTGGGACAGGCAGGGGACGAGCAGTACTTC
CASSLGQAGDEQYF
>TRBV4-2|NA|NA|TRBJ1-2
TGTGCCAGCAGCCAAGCCGGGGCGGGGGGTAGAGAGGGCTACACCTTC
CASSQAGAGGREGYTF
>TRBV1|once|NA|TRBJ1-1
NA
CTSSWFAKGAGGAFF
>TRBV7-9|NA|NA|TRBJ1-2
TGTGCCAGCAGCTCTCAGTTGTTCTATGGCTACACCTTC
CASSSQLFYGYTF
>TRBV19|NA|NA|TRBJ2-2
TGTGCCAGTAGTATAACGGTCGCGAACACCGGGGAGCTGTTTTTT
CASSITVANTGELFF
>TRBV4-1|NA|NA|TRBJ1-3
TGCGCCAGCAGCCAAGAAACATATGGAAACACCATATATTTT
CASSQETYGNTIYF
>TRBV14|NA|TRBD1|TRBJ1-2
TGTGCCAGCAGCCAGGGACAGAGCTATGGCTACACCTTC
CASSQGQSYGYTF
>TRBV5-8|NA|TRBD2|TRBJ2-1
TGTGCCAGCAGCTCCCGGGGTAGCGGGATCTACAATGAGCAGTTCTTC
CASSSRGSGIYNEQFF
>TRBV5-4|NA|TRBD2|TRBJ2-3
TGTGCCAGCAGCTTGACTAGCGCAGATACGCAGTATTTT
CASSLTSADTQYF
>TRBV29-1|NA|TRBD2|TRBJ2-1
TGCAGCGTTAGCGGGAGAGGAAACTACAATGAGCAGTTCTTC
CSVSGRGNYNEQFF
>TRBV5-1|NA|NA|TRBJ1-1
TGCGCCAGCAGCTGGTCGGTGGGTCTTAGCGCTGAAGCTTTCTTT
CASSWSVGLSAEAFF
>TRBV28|NA|NA|TRBJ2-6
TGTGCCAGCAGGCAGGGTGGAGCGACTGGGGCCAACGTCCTGACTTTC
CASRQGGATGANVLTF
>TRBV7-9|NA|NA|TRBJ1-1
TGTGCCAGCAGCCCTTCTCCGGGATCGAACCTCTTT
CASSPSPGSNLF
>TRBV5-1|once|TRBD1|TRBJ2-1
TGCGCCACATCCCGGACAGGGGAGGGCAATGAGCAGTTCTTC
CATSRTGEGNEQFF
>TRBV5-1|NA|NA|TRBJ2-2
TGCGCCAGCAGCCCGGGACTTTTCCGAAACACCGGGGAGCTGTTTTTT
CASSPGLFRNTGELFF
>TRBV5-4|once|TRBD1|TRBJ1-3
TGTGCCAGCAGCTTGGGGGGGGACAGCTCTGGAAACACCATATATTTT
CASSLGGDSSGNTIYF
>TRBV2|NA|TRBD1|TRBJ1-5
TGTGCCAGCAGTGGGCGGACAGGGGGCAATCAGCCCCAGCATTTT
CASSGRTGGNQPQHF
>TRBV5-1|NA|NA|TRBJ2-3
TGCGCCAGCAGCGGGCAGGGGTCAGATACGCAGTATTTT
CASSGQGSDTQYF
>TRBV14|NA|NA|TRBJ1-2
TGTGCCAGCAGCCAAGGTCTGGGGGCCGACTACTATGGCTACACCTTC
CASSQGLGADYYGYTF
>TRBV27|NA|TRBD1|TRBJ2-7
TGTGCCAGCAGCACCAGACTTGGGACAGGGGAATCCTACGAGCAGTACTTC
CASSTRLGTGESYEQYF
>TRBV12-5|NA|TRBD1|TRBJ1-1
TGTGCTAGTGGCCTAAGCAGGGGGCTTAGGGCTGAAGCTTTCTTT
CASGLSRGLRAEAFF
>TRBV28|NA|TRBD2|TRBJ2-6
TGTGCCAGCAGCCCCGGGGGGGTCTCCCTCTCTGGGGCCAACGTCCTGACTTTC
CASSPGGVSLSGANVLTF
>TRBV5-6|NA|TRBD1|TRBJ2-1
TGTGCCAGCAGCTTGGACAGGGGTAGCTACAATGAGCAGTTCTTC
CASSLDRGSYNEQFF
>TRBV19|NA|TRBD2|TRBJ2-3
TGTGCCAGTAGGCGGGGTTCGGGAGGGCCCACAGATACGCAGTATTTT
CASRRGSGGPTDTQYF
>TRBV7-2|NA|NA|TRBJ1-2
TGTGCCAGCAGCTCCCCCCGGTATGGCTACACCTTC
CASSSPRYGYTF
>TRBV9|NA|NA|TRBJ2-3
TGTGCCAGCACCCGGACTCCCCAGGGGGATACGCAGTATTTT
CASTRTPQGDTQYF
>TRBV2|once|NA|TRBJ2-2
TGTGCCAGCAGCCTAAGACAGACCTCGAACACCGGGGAGCTGTTTTTT
CASSLRQTSNTGELFF
>TRBV6-4|NA|TRBD1|TRBJ2-2
TGTGCCAGCAGCAAGACAGGGTTGAACACCGGGGAGCTGTTTTTT
CASSKTGLNTGELFF
>TRBV19|NA|NA|TRBJ2-6
TGTGCCAGTAGTGCATCTAGGGCCAACGTCCTGACTTTC
CASSASRANVLTF
>TRBV5-6|NA|TRBD2|TRBJ2-7
TGTGCCAGCAGCTTGGAGAGGGGAGGGCCATACGAGCAGTACTTC
CASSLERGGPYEQYF
>TRBV6-5|NA|NA|TRBJ2-7
TGTGCCAGCAGTCGTATAGGGGCCTACGAGCAGTACTTC
CASSRIGAYEQYF
>TRBV19|NA|TRBD1|TRBJ1-5
TGTGCCAGTAGTACGTCAGGGGGAAACTATCAGCCCCAGCATTTT
CASSTSGGNYQPQHF
>TRBV29-1|NA|NA|TRBJ2-6
TGCAGCGCCTTGACACCTCCGGGGGCCAACGTCCTGACTTTC
CSALTPPGANVLTF
>TRBV29-1|NA|NA|TRBJ2-2
TGCAGCGTTGGACAAATGGGCACCGGGGAGCTGTTTTTT
CSVGQMGTGELFF
>TRBV19|few|TRBD2|TRBJ2-1
TGTGCCAGTAGCGGACTAGCGGGAGCGGATGAGCAGTTCTTC
CASSGLAGADEQFF